Listed below are T cell receptor beta chains from one sample, sequenced in a study of OX40 agonist ivuxolimab in advanced cancers. Sequenced by immunoSEQ multiplex PCR; TCRdb stores in-frame clones only, minus some. Altogether fewer than 90,000 clones are present, around 91% being singletons, with the ten largest covering around 0.38%. The material was CD4+ or CD8+ T cells sorted from blood, obtained in a trial of the OX40 agonist ivuxolimab. These receptors were taken from an adult with an advanced solid tumor such as melanoma, head and neck, liver or kidney cancer. Each CDR3 is given with its conserved first and last residue. The D gene is left open where the match is weak. Rows may omit the clone size; those that give it use once, few, many or a size class.

abundance | j_gene | d_gene | v_gene | CDR3aa | CDR3nt
- | TRBJ1-1 | - | TRBV4-1 | CASSQAAVRMNTEAFF | TGCGCCAGCAGCCAAGCGGCAGTTAGAATGAACACTGAAGCTTTCTTT
- | TRBJ2-2 | TRBD2 | TRBV2 | CASSPTSGNTGELFF | TGTGCCAGCAGTCCGACTAGCGGGAACACCGGGGAGCTGTTTTTT
- | TRBJ1-3 | - | TRBV9 | CASSPNPGQARSGNTIYF | TGTGCCAGCAGCCCGAACCCGGGACAAGCCCGCTCTGGAAACACCATATATTTT
- | TRBJ2-1 | TRBD2 | TRBV10-3 | CAISDTSGRAVEQFF | TGTGCCATCAGTGATACTAGCGGGAGGGCCGTTGAGCAGTTCTTC
- | TRBJ2-7 | - | TRBV19 | CASSIEYWDGSYEQYF | TGTGCCAGTAGTATAGAATACTGGGACGGCTCCTACGAGCAGTACTTC
- | TRBJ1-1 | - | TRBV28 | CASSLPRWGGGNTEAFF | TGTGCCAGCAGTCTACCCCGATGGGGGGGAGGGAACACTGAAGCTTTCTTT
once | TRBJ2-1 | TRBD2 | TRBV11-3 | CASSGRTSGSQEQFF | TGTGCCAGCAGCGGTCGGACTAGCGGGAGTCAAGAGCAGTTCTTC
- | TRBJ1-5 | - | TRBV5-6 | CASSLSVWGGGQPQHF | TGTGCCAGCAGCTTGTCGGTGTGGGGTGGAGGTCAGCCCCAGCATTTT
- | TRBJ1-3 | - | TRBV6-1 | CASTNLNSGNTIYF | TGTGCCAGCACTAACCTAAACTCTGGAAACACCATATATTTT
- | TRBJ2-7 | TRBD1 | TRBV19 | CASSATGTVYEQYF | TGTGCCAGTAGTGCGACCGGGACAGTTTACGAGCAGTACTTC
- | TRBJ1-6 | - | TRBV4-3 | CASSLRTEYNSPLHF | TGCGCCAGCAGCCTAAGGACAGAGTATAATTCACCCCTCCACTTT
- | TRBJ1-1 | - | TRBV27 | CASSQPQRTEAFF | TGTGCCAGCAGTCAGCCCCAGAGGACTGAAGCTTTCTTT
- | TRBJ2-6 | TRBD1 | TRBV5-1 | CASSFGRGDSIGGANVLTF | TGCGCCAGCAGCTTCGGACGTGGGGACAGTATAGGCGGGGCCAACGTCCTGACTTTC
- | TRBJ2-3 | - | TRBV5-4 | CASSSMGLNTDTQYF | TGTGCCAGCAGCTCTATGGGACTGAACACAGATACGCAGTATTTT
- | TRBJ2-1 | TRBD2 | TRBV5-6 | CASSLVGLADNEQFF | TGTGCCAGCAGCTTGGTTGGACTAGCGGACAATGAGCAGTTCTTC
- | TRBJ2-1 | TRBD2 | TRBV6-5 | CASSYLAGAYVEQFF | TGTGCCAGCAGTTACCTAGCGGGGGCCTATGTTGAGCAGTTCTTC
- | TRBJ2-7 | - | TRBV11-3 | CASSSGLSLTYEQYF | TGTGCCAGCAGCTCGGGACTTTCCTTAACCTACGAGCAGTACTTC
- | TRBJ1-2 | TRBD1 | TRBV9 | CASSADPGQGTYGYTF | TGTGCCAGCAGCGCGGATCCGGGACAGGGCACCTATGGCTACACCTTC
- | TRBJ1-1 | - | TRBV19 | CASSIGQEIDEAFF | TGTGCCAGTAGTATAGGACAGGAAATTGATGAAGCTTTCTTT
once | TRBJ2-7 | - | TRBV7-9 | CASSNNGQRTYEQYF | TGTGCCAGCAGTAACAATGGACAGAGAACCTACGAGCAGTACTTC
- | TRBJ2-7 | TRBD2 | TRBV19 | CASSIDPGLAGEQYF | TGTGCCAGTAGTATAGATCCCGGACTAGCGGGTGAGCAGTACTTC
- | TRBJ2-5 | - | TRBV30 | CAWSLPSLGTETQYF | TGTGCCTGGAGCCTCCCCTCCCTGGGGACGGAGACCCAGTACTTC
once | TRBJ2-2 | TRBD2 | TRBV5-4 | CASSIWGGRATGELFF | TGTGCCAGCAGCATTTGGGGCGGGAGGGCCACCGGGGAGCTGTTTTTT
- | TRBJ1-2 | TRBD1 | TRBV19 | CASSPRGGGAHGYTF | TGTGCCAGTAGTCCCCGGGGAGGGGGCGCCCATGGCTACACCTTC
once | TRBJ2-3 | TRBD2 | TRBV4-1 | CASSPGTSGRVSDTQYF | TGCGCCAGCAGCCCGGGGACTAGCGGGAGGGTATCAGATACGCAGTATTTT
- | TRBJ2-1 | - | TRBV19 | CASSIEGGYPYNEQFF | TGTGCCAGTAGTATAGAAGGCGGGTATCCCTACAATGAGCAGTTCTTC